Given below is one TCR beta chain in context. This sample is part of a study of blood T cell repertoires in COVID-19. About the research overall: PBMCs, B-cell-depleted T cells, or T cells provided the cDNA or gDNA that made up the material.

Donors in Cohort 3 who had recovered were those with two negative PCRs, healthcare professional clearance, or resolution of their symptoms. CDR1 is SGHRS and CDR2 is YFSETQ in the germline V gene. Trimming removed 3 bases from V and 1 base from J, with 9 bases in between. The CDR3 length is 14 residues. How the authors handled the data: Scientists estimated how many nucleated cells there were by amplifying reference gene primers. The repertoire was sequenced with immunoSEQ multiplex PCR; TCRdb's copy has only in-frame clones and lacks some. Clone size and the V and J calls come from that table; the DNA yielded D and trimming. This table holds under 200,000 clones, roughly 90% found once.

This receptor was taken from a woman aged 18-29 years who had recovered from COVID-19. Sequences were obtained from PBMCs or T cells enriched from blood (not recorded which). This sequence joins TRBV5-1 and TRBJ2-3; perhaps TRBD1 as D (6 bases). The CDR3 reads CASSSRQGTDTQYF. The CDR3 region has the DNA TGCGCCAGCAGCTCCCGACAGGGCACAGATACGCAGTATTTT.